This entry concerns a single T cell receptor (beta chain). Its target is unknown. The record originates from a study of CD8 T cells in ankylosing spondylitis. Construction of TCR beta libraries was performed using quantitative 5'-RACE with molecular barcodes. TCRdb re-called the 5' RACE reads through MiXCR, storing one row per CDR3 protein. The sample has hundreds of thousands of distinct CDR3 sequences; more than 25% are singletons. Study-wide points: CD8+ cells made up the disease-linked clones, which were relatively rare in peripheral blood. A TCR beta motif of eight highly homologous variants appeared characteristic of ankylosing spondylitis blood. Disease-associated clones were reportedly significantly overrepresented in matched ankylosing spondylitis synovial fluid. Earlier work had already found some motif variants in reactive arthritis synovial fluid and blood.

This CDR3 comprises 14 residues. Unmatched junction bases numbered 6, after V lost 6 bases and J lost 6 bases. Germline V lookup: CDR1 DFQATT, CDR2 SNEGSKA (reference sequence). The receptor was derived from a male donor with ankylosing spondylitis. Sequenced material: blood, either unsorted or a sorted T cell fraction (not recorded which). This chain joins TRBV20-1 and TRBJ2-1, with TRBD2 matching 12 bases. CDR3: CSAVLAGGRNEQFF. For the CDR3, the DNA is TGCAGTGCGGTGCTAGCGGGAGGGCGCAATGAGCAGTTCTTC.